This TCR beta chain was documented in a study of blood T cells in healthy people across ages. Each sample used at least 6 million PBMCs. On this clonotype itself: Antigen: not known.

Between the trimmed V and J ends, which lost 0 bases and 6 bases, there was a span of 12 bases. Germline CDR1 reads SNHLY; CDR2 reads FYNNEI. The CDR3 is made up of 15 amino acids. Study-level results: A strong correlation was seen between TCR beta diversity and naive T cell percentage. The diversity estimates, figures obtained from one million T cells, were considered underestimates.

Primers used in a second PCR of roughly 7 to 11 cycles were a sample-barcoded 5' primer and a J-beta primer mix. With 12 random nucleotides, a template-switch adaptor tagged each individual cDNA molecule. TCRdb reprocessed the 5' RACE reads with MiXCR, giving one entry per CDR3 protein. This sample has approximately 800,000 distinct CDR3 sequences, with 58% found just once. The rearrangement uses TRBV2 and TRBJ2-1; D might be TRBD2 (6 bases). The sequencing sample was made of blood. The TCR comes from a man aged 30 to 45 in good health. The CDR3 protein is CASSEALFSGNEQFF. The CDR3 DNA is TGTGCCAGCAGTGAAGCGCTTTTTAGCGGCAATGAGCAGTTCTTC.